This entry is about one T cell receptor (beta chain). This clonotype occurred many times. This receptor's antigen is unknown. Per-base qualities were not stored, and no clone one base away is much larger. The data were obtained in a study of CD8 T cells in ankylosing spondylitis (dated by TCRdb to 2017 to 2019). Context from the whole study: To find TCR variants linked to disease, the study profiled T cell receptor beta repertoires in ankylosing spondylitis patients and healthy donors. The full study cohort comprised about 25 ankylosing spondylitis patients and some 100 healthy donors. Peripheral blood was sampled, and synovial fluid was additionally collected from ankylosing spondylitis patients. General findings and caveats noted by the study authors: The disease-linked clones showed a CD8+ phenotype and occurred at relatively low frequencies in peripheral blood. Some motif variants had previously been reported in the synovial fluid and blood of reactive arthritis patients, which suggests shared mechanisms of disease initiation. Blood from ankylosing spondylitis patients appeared to be characterized by a TCR beta motif made up of several highly homologous amino acid variants. The disease-linked clones were reported as significantly enriched in matched synovial fluid samples from ankylosing spondylitis patients.

The listed sequencing device is Illumina HiSeq 2500. TCR beta libraries were prepared by quantitative 5'-RACE with molecular barcodes. The authors processed their data as follows. To identify disease-linked TCR variants, a new computational method was used, one built on a probabilistic model of VDJ rearrangement. TCRdb cleaned the public reads at Q25 with fastp, built clones with MiXCR and kept in-frame beta chains. Entries that share a CDR3 protein sequence are merged under the most common genes and DNA. The V and J calls reflect TCRdb's pipeline rather than the authors' work. Recorded for this sample are hundreds of thousands of distinct CDR3 sequences; approximately 7.6% of them occurred a single time. Roughly 4.9% of the sample is in the top ten clones. From cysteine to phenylalanine, the CDR3 is 16 amino acids long. Here the CDR3 DNA is all that survives: 48 bases in frame from base 1. Trimming leaves V shorter by 4 bases and J shorter by 4 bases, with the junction holding 3 bases beyond the gene matches. From the germline V gene (reference sequence), CDR1 is LNHDA and CDR2 is SQIVND.

The sequence came from a female donor with ankylosing spondylitis or in good health (not recorded which). Recombination connected TRBV19 to TRBJ2-5; 16 junctional bases match TRBD2. Sequencing was performed on blood, either unsorted or a sorted T cell fraction (not recorded which). The nucleotide sequence reads TGTGCCAGTAGTACCGGGACTAGCGGGAGGGCAGAGACCCAGTACTTC. It translates as CASSTGTSGRAETQYF.